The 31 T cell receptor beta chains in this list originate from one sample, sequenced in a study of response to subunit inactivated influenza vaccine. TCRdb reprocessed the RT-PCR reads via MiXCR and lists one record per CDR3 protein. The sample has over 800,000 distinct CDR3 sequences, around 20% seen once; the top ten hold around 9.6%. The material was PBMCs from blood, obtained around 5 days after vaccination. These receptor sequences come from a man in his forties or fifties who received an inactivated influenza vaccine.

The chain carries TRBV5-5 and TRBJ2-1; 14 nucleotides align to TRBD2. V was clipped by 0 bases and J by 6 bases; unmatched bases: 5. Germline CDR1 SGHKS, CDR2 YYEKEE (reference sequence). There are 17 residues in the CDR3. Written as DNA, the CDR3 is TGTGCCAGCAGCTTGGCCGGGACTAGCGGGAGCGCCAATGAGCAGTTCTTC. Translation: CASSLAGTSGSANEQFF.

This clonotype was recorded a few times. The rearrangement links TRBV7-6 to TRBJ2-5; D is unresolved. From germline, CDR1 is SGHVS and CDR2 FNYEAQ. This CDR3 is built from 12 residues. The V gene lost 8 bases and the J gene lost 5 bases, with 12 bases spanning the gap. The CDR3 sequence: CASAAIWETQYF. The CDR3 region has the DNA TGTGCCAGCGCGGCGATTTGGGAGACCCAGTACTTC. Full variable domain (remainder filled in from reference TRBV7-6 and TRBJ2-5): GAGVSQSPRYKVTKRGQDVALRCDPISGHVSLYWYRQALGQGPEFLTYFNYEAQQDKSGLPNDRFSAERPEGSISTLTIQRTEQRDSAMYRCASAAIWETQYFGPGTRLLVL.

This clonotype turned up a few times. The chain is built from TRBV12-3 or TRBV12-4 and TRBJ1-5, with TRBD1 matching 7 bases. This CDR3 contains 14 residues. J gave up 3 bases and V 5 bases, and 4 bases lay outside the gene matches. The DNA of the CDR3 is TGTGCCAGCAGTCGAGGGACAGTCAATCAGCCCCAGCATTTT. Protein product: CASSRGTVNQPQHF.

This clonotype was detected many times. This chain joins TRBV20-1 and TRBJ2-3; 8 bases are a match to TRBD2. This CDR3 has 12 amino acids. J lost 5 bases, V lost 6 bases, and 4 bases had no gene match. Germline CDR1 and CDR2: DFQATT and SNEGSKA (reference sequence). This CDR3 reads CSALRGGDTQYF. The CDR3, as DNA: TGCAGTGCCCTCCGGGGGGGAGATACGCAGTATTTT.

The CDR3 nucleotides are TGTGCCACCAGCTCGGGACTAGCCATAACAACGGAGACCCAGTACTTC. Its protein product is CATSSGLAITTETQYF. This chain connects TRBV24-1 to TRBJ2-5, with TRBD2 matching over 9 bases. CDR3 length: 16 residues. Germline V gene sequence: CDR1 KGHDR, CDR2 SFDVKD. V lost 7 bases to trimming and J lost 5 bases; unmatched junction nucleotides: 13.

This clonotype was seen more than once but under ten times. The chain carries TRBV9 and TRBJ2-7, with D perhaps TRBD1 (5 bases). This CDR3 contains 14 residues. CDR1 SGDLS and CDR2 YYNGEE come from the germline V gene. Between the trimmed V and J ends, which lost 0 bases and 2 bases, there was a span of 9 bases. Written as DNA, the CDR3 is TGTGCCAGCAGCGTAGATGGGGCAACCTACGAGCAGTACTTC. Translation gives CASSVDGATYEQYF.

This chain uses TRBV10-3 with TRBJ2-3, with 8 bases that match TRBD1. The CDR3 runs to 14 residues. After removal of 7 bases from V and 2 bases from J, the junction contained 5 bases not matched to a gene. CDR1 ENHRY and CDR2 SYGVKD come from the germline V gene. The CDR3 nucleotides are TGTGCCATCACCCCAGGGGGCAACACAGATACGCAGTATTTT. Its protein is CAITPGGNTDTQYF.

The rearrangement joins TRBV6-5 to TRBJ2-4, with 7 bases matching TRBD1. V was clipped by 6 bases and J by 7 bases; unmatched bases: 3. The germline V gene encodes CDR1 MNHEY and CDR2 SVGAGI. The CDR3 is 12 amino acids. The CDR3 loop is CASRTGRNIQYF. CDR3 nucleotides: TGTGCCAGCAGGACAGGGCGGAACATTCAGTACTTC.

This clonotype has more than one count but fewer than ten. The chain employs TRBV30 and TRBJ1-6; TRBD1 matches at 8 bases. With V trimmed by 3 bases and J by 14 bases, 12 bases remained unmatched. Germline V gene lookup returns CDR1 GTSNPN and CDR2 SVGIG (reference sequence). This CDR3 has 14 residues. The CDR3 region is CAWRRDRRHRTLHF. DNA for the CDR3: TGTGCCTGGAGAAGGGACAGGCGGCACAGGACCCTCCACTTT.

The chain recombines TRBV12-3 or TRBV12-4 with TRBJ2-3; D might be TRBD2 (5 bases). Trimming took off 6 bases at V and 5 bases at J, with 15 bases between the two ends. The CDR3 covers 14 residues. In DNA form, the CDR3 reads TGTGCCAGCAGACCAGGACGGGGTCGAGATACGCAGTATTTT. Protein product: CASRPGRGRDTQYF.

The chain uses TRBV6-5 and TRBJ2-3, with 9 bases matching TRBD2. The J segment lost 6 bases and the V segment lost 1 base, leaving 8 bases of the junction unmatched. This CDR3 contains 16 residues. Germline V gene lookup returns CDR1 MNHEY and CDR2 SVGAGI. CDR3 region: CASSYWPSGIGDTQYF. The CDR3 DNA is TGTGCCAGCAGTTACTGGCCTAGCGGGATCGGGGATACGCAGTATTTT.

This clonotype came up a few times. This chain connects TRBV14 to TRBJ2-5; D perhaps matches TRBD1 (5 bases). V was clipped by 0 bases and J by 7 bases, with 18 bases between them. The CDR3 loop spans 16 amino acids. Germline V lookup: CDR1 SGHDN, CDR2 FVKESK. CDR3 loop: CASSQEDFWGLGTQYF. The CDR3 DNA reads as TGTGCCAGCAGCCAAGAAGACTTCTGGGGCCTCGGGACCCAGTACTTC. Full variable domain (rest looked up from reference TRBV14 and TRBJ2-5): EAGVTQFPSHSVIEKGQTVTLRCDPISGHDNLYWYRRVMGKEIKFLLHFVKESKQDESGMPNNRFLAERTGGTYSTLKVQPAELEDSGVYFCASSQEDFWGLGTQYFGPGTRLLVL.

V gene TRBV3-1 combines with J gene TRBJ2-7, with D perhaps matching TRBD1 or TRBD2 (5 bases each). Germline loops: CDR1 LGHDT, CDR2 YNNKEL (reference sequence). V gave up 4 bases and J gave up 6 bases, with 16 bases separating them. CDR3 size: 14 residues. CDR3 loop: CASSLPGRYSEQYF. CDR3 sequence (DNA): TGTGCCAGCAGCCTACCGGGACGGTATAGCGAGCAGTACTTC.

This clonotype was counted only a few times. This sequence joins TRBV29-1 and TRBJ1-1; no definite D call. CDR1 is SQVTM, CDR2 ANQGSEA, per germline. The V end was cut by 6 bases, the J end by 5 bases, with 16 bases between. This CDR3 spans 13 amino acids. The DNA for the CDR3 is TGCAGCGTCGAACGGGAGATACAAACTGAAGCTTTCTTT. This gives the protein CSVEREIQTEAFF.

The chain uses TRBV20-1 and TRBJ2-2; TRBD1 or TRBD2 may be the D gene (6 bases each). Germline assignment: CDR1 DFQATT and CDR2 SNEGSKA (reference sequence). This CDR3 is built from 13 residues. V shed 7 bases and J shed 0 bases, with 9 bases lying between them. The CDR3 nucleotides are TGCAGTGGGCGGGACACGAACACCGGGGAGCTGTTTTTT. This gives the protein CSGRDTNTGELFF.

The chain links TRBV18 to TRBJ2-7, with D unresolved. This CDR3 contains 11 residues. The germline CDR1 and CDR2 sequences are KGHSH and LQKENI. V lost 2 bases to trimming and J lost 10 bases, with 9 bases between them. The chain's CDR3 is CASSPETVQYF. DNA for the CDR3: TGTGCCAGCTCACCAGAAACTGTTCAGTACTTC.

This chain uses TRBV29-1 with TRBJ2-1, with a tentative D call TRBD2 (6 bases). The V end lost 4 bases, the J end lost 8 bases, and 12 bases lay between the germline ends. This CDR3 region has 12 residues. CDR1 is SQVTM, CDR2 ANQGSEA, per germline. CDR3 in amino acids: CSVGFGSDEQFF. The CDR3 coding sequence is TGCAGCGTTGGGTTCGGGAGCGATGAGCAGTTCTTC.

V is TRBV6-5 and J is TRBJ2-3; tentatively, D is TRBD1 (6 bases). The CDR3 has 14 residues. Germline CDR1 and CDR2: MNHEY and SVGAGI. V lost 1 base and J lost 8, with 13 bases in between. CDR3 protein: CASSYLRQDTTQYF. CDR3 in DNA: TGTGCCAGCAGTTACTTAAGACAGGATACTACGCAGTATTTT.

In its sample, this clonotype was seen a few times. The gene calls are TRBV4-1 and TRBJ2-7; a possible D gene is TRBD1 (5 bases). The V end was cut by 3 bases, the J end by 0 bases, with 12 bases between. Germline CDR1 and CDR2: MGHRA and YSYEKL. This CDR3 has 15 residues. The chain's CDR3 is CASSHQQVVSYEQYF. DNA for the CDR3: TGCGCCAGCAGCCATCAACAGGTAGTCTCCTACGAGCAGTACTTC.

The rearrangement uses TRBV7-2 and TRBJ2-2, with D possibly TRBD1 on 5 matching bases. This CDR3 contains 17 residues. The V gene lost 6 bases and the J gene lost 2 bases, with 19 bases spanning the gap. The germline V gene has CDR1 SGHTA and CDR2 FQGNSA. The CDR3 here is CASRHRGRPINTGELFF. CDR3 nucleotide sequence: TGTGCCAGCAGACATAGGGGCAGGCCCATCAACACCGGGGAGCTGTTTTTT.

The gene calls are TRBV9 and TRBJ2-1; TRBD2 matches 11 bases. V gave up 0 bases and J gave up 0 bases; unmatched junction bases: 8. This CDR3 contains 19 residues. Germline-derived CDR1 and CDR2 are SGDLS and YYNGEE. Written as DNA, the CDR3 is TGTGCCAGCAGCGTAGACCCGACTAGCGGGGTCAGCTCCTACAATGAGCAGTTCTTC. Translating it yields CASSVDPTSGVSSYNEQFF.

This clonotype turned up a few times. The CDR3 region is CASRPTTGRRLGSGTDTQYF. The DNA for the CDR3 is TGTGCCAGCAGACCAACCACGGGACGTCGTTTAGGGTCGGGCACAGATACGCAGTATTTT. The chain carries TRBV6-2 or TRBV6-3 and TRBJ2-3; D may correspond to TRBD1 or TRBD2 (5 bases each). CDR1 is MNHEY, CDR2 SVGEGT, per germline. V was shortened by 6 bases and J by 1 base, with 29 bases between the two germline ends. The CDR3 is 20 residues long.

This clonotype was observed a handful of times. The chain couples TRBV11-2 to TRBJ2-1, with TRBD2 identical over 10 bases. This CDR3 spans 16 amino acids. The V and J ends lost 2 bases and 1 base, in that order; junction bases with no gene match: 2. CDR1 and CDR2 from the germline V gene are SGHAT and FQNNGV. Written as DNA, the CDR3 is TGTGCCAGCAGCTTACTAGCGGGAGAATCCTACAATGAGCAGTTCTTC. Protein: CASSLLAGESYNEQFF. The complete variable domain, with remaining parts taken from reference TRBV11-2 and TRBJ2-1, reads EAGVAQSPRYKIIEKRQSVAFWCNPISGHATLYWYQQILGQGPKLLIQFQNNGVVDDSQLPKDRFSAERLKGVDSTLKIQPAKLEDSAVYLCASSLLAGESYNEQFFGPGTRLTVL.

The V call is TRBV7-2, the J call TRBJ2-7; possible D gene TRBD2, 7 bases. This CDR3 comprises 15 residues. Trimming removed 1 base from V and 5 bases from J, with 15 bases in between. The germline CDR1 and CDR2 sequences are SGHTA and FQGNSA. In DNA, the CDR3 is TGTGCCAGCAGCTTAGGGAGGGGGGGATCCCACGAGCAGTACTTC. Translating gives CASSLGRGGSHEQYF.

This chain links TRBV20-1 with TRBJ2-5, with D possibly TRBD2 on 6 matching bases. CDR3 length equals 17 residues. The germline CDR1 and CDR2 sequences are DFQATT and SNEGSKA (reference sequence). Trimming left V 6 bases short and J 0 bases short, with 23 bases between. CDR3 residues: CSALMGWWGEYQETQYF. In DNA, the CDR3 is TGCAGTGCCCTAATGGGATGGTGGGGGGAGTACCAAGAGACCCAGTACTTC.

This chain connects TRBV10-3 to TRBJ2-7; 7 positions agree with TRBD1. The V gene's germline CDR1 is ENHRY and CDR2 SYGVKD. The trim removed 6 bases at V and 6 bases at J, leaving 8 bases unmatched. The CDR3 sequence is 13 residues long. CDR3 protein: CAIRGRAGGEQYF. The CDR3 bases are TGTGCCATCAGGGGACGAGCAGGGGGCGAGCAGTACTTC.

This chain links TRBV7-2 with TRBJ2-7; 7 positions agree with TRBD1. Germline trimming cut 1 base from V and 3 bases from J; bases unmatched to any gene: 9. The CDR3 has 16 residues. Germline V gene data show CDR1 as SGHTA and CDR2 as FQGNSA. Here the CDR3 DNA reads TGTGCCAGCAGCTTAGACCCGCAGGGGGTTTTCTACGAGCAGTACTTC. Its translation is CASSLDPQGVFYEQYF.

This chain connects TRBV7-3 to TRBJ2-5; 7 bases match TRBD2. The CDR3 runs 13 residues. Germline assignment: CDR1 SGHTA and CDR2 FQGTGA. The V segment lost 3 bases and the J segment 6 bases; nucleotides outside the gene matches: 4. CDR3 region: CASSLASGQTQYF. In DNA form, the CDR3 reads TGTGCCAGCAGCTTGGCTAGCGGTCAGACCCAGTACTTC.

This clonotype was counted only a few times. Here the CDR3 DNA reads TGTGCCAGCAGCCCTTTTACCCTTGGTAGCTCCTACAATGAGCAGTTCTTC. This translates into CASSPFTLGSSYNEQFF. The genes are TRBV7-6 and TRBJ2-1; D call uncertain. The CDR3 length is 17 residues. Germline V gene data show CDR1 as SGHVS and CDR2 as FNYEAQ. The V gene lost 5 bases and the J gene lost 0 bases, with 17 bases spanning the gap. Full variable domain (outside the CDR3, taken from reference TRBV7-6 and TRBJ2-1): GAGVSQSPRYKVTKRGQDVALRCDPISGHVSLYWYRQALGQGPEFLTYFNYEAQQDKSGLPNDRFSAERPEGSISTLTIQRTEQRDSAMYRCASSPFTLGSSYNEQFFGPGTRLTVL.

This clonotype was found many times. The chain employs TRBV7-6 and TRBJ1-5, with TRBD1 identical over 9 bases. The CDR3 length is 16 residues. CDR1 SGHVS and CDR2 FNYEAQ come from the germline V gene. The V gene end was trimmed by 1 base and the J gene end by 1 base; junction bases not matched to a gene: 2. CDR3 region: CASSLGTGVSNQPQHF. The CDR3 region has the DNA TGTGCCAGCAGCTTAGGGACAGGGGTGAGCAATCAGCCCCAGCATTTT.

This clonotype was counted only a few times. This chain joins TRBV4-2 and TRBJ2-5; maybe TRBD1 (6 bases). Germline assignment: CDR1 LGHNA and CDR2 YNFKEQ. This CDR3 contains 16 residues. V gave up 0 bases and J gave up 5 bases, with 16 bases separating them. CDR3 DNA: TGTGCCAGCAGCCAAGATCCAGGGGAATCCCGGGAGACCCAGTACTTC. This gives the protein CASSQDPGESRETQYF.